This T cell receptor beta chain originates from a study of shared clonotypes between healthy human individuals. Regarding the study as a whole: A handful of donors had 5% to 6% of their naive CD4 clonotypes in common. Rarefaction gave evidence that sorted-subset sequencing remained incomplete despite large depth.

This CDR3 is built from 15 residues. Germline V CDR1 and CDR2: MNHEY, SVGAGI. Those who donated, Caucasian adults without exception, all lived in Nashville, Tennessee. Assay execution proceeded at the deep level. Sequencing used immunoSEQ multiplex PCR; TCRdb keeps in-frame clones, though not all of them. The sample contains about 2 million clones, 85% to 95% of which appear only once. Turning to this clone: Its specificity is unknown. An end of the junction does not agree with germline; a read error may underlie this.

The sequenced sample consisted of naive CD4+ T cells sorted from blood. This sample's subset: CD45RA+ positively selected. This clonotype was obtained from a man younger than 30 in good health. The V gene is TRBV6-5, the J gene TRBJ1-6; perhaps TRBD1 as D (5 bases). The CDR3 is CAGSYFQGLGSPLHF. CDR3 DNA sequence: TGTGCCGGCAGTTACTTTCAGGGTCTAGGTTCACCCCTCCACTTT.